This TCR beta chain was identified during a study of graft-versus-host responses after intestinal transplantation. Overall study: Isolated intestinal, liver-intestinal, or multivisceral transplants were what recipients had. Every recipient had anti-thymocyte globulin induction and two to four years of tacrolimus plus steroids.

Study observations and caveats: Present in recipient marrow, GvH clones included some that appeared first in ileum or blood. Early post-transplant HvG declines showed an association with peak circulating GvH clone levels.

Germline CDR1 reads SEHNR; CDR2 reads FQNEAQ (reference sequence). V was clipped by 2 bases and J by 3 bases, with 11 bases between them. The CDR3 runs 14 residues. Regarding this clone: The antigen is undetermined.

Profiled with immunoSEQ multiplex PCR; TCRdb holds only in-frame clones, not every one. The repertoire has about 59,000 clones, around 92% of them found once; the top ten carry under 0.45%. The V call is TRBV7-9, the J call TRBJ2-7; possibly TRBD2 for D (6 bases). The TCR originated in a human donor who was the organ donor for an intestinal transplant. The sequenced sample was unstimulated CD4+ T cells sorted from spleen or lymph node cells, obtained before transplant. The DNA for the CDR3 is TGTGCCAGCAGCTTAAAAGGGAGGTACTACGAGCAGTACTTC. Its translation: CASSLKGRYYEQYF.